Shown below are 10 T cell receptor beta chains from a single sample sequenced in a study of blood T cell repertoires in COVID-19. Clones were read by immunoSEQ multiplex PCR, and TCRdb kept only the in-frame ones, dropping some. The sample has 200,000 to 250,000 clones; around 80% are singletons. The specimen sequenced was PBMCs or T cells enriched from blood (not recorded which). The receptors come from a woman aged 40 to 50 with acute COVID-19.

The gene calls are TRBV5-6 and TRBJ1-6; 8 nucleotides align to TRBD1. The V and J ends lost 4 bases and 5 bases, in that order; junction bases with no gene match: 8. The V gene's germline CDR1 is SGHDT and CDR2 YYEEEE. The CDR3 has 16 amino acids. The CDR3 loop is CASSLRTGLNNSPLHF. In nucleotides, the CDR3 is TGTGCCAGCAGCCTTAGGACAGGGCTAAATAATTCACCCCTCCACTTT.

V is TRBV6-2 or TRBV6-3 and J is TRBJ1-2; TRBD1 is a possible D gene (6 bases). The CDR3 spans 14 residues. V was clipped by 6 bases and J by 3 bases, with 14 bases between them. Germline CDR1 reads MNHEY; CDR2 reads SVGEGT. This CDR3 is CASSKGTPDYGYTF. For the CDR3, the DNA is TGTGCCAGCAGCAAAGGGACACCCGACTATGGCTACACCTTC.

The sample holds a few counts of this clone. CDR3 amino acids: CASSPNSPFSGNTIYF. CDR3 sequence (DNA): TGTGCCAGCTCACCAAACTCGCCCTTCTCTGGAAACACCATATATTTT. This chain uses TRBV18 with TRBJ1-3; unclear D gene. The CDR3 contains 16 residues. Germline values: CDR1 KGHSH, CDR2 LQKENI. V lost 2 bases and J 0 bases, leaving 11 bases between the germline ends. Based on the CDR3 plus reference TRBV18 and TRBJ1-3, the full variable domain is NAGVMQNPRHLVRRRGQEARLRCSPMKGHSHVYWYRQLPEEGLKFMVYLQKENIIDESGMPKERFSAEFPKEGPSILRIQQVVRGDSAAYFCASSPNSPFSGNTIYFGEGSWLTVV.

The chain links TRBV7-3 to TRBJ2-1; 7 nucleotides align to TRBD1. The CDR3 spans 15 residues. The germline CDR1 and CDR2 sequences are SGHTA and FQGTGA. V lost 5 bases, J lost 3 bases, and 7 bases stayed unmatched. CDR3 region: CASSVTTGVYNEQFF. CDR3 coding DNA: TGTGCCAGCAGCGTCACAACAGGGGTCTACAATGAGCAGTTCTTC.

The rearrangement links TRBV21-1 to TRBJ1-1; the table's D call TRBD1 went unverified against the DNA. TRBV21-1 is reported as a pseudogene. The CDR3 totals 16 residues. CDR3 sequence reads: CASSPPGTGLNTEAFF. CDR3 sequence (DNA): TGTGCCAGCAGCCCACCCGGGACAGGGCTGAACACTGAAGCTTTCTTT.

This CDR3 reads CASRIRRGYQPQHF. The CDR3 DNA follows: TGTGCCAGTAGGATTAGGAGGGGCTATCAGCCCCAGCATTTT. The chain recombines TRBV19 with TRBJ1-5; D possibly corresponds to TRBD1 (5 bases). The CDR3 sequence is 14 residues long. Trimming stripped 6 bases from V and 5 bases from J, with 14 bases between. Germline V gene sequence: CDR1 LNHDA, CDR2 SQIVND (reference sequence).

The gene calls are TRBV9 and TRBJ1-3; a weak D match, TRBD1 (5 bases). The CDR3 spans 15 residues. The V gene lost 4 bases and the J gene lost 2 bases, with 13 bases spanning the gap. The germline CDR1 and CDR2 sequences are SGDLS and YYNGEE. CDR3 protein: CASSPPGQTGNTIYF. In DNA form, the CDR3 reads TGTGCCAGCAGCCCCCCAGGACAAACTGGAAACACCATATATTTT.

The CDR3 region is CASSPLGQPNEKLFF. The DNA for the CDR3 is TGTGCCAGCTCACCTCTTGGACAGCCTAATGAAAAACTGTTTTTT. This chain links TRBV18 with TRBJ1-4, with D perhaps TRBD1 (6 bases). Germline CDR1 KGHSH, CDR2 LQKENI. V dropped 3 bases and J dropped 3 bases, with 11 bases sitting between them. This CDR3 has 15 residues. The variable domain in full, completed from reference TRBV18 and TRBJ1-4, reads NAGVMQNPRHLVRRRGQEARLRCSPMKGHSHVYWYRQLPEEGLKFMVYLQKENIIDESGMPKERFSAEFPKEGPSILRIQQVVRGDSAAYFCASSPLGQPNEKLFFGSGTQLSVL.

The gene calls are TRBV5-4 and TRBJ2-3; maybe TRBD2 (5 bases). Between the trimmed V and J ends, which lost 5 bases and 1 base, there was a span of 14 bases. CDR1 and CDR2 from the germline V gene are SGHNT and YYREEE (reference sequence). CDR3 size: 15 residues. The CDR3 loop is CASRAEWAGTDTQYF. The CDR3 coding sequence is TGTGCCAGCAGAGCGGAGTGGGCGGGCACAGATACGCAGTATTTT.

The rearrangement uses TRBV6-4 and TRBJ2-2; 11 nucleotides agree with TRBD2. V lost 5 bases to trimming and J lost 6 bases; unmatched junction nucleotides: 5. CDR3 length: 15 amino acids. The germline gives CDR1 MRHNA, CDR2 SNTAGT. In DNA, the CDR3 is TGTGCCAGCAGTAAACTAGCGGGAGAACCCGGGGAGCTGTTTTTT. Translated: CASSKLAGEPGELFF.